This TCR beta chain was retrieved from a study of a mutant IDH1 vaccine in newly diagnosed glioma (dated by TCRdb to the early 2020s). Regarding the study in general: Eight vaccinations were administered to patients in weeks 1, 3, 5, 7, 11, 15, 19 and 23, corresponding to visits V03 through V10. Vaccination was initiated 4-6 weeks after radiotherapy alone, or concurrently with temozolomide cycles in the chemotherapy-containing groups. Of the 30 or so patients who were treated, 62.5% were male and around 40% were female, and the mean age was around 40 years. Prior to enrollment, standard therapy consisting of radiotherapy alone, temozolomide alone, or radiochemotherapy with temozolomide had been administered to patients, with the combination being received by most patients. Peripheral blood was collected at six visits: V03 (baseline), V05, V07, V10, V12 and V13. Longitudinal TCRB deep sequencing was performed for 20 to 25 treated patients wherever samples were available for exploratory analyses. The paper as a whole reports these results and caveats: Immune responses induced by the vaccine were seen in around 94% of patients across multiple MHC alleles. Selection of PBMC samples for TCRB deep sequencing was based on availability. No apparent relationship was observed between pseudoprogression and alterations in the top peripheral T cell clonotypes detected by TCRB sequencing. The authors noted that analyses of patient blood samples could not be reproduced because of sample limitations.

To prepare the library, the immunoSEQ multiplex PCR assay was applied. The hsTCRB Kit was used according to the manufacturer's protocol to amplify rearranged TCR beta chain sequences. Sequencing of TCRB libraries was carried out on an Illumina MiSeq. The authors processed their data as follows. Demultiplexing, trimming and gene mapping were performed with the kit vendor's proprietary platform. TCRdb holds this immuneACCESS table with in-frame rearrangements only. Some clones are missing; in checked studies, unresolved V genes explain under half, and the rest has no known cause. Clone size and the V and J calls come from that table; the DNA yielded D and trimming. The sample data list roughly 34,000 clones, and about four fifths of these were observed just once. The top ten clones comprise roughly an eighth of the sample. V trim: 4 bases; J trim: 0 bases; unmatched bases: 4. CDR1 and CDR2 were assigned from the germline V gene as SQVTM and ANQGSEA. Measured from the cysteine to the phenylalanine, the CDR3 is 15 residues long. Only the CDR3 portion is preserved as DNA: 45 bases, with reading frame beginning at the first base.

The intended sense of this specimen's time point label: week 5, during vaccination. Every vaccine dose consisted of 300 ug of a 20-mer mutant IDH1 peptide in Montanide, administered subcutaneously together with topical imiquimod. Newly diagnosed WHO grade 3 or 4 IDH1-mutant astrocytomas showing loss of nuclear ATRX were present in the donors. The samples were drawn from NOA16, a multicentre, single-arm, open-label phase I trial in Germany that tested a mutant IDH1 peptide vaccine in humans for the first time. Genomic DNA for TCRB sequencing was isolated from EDTA blood with the DNeasy Blood and Tissue Kit. A remark on this clone: Its specific antigen is unknown. Within one base of it there is no much larger clone, and no base qualities were kept.

Here the chain combines TRBV29-1 and TRBJ1-1; 11 junctional bases match TRBD1. The TCR was taken from a man in his fifties with glioma. The specimen comprised PBMCs, sampled from a glioma patient whose treatment included an IDH1 peptide vaccine. The CDR3: CSVGTGGGMNTEAFF. The DNA sequence is TGCAGCGTTGGGACAGGGGGCGGCATGAACACTGAAGCTTTCTTT.